This entry describes one T cell receptor beta chain. The clone's antigen remains unknown. No base quality values were provided; no much bigger clone lies one nucleotide off. Library prep was done by the immunoSEQ multiplex PCR assay. Following the manufacturer's protocol, the hsTCRB Kit was used to amplify rearranged TCR beta chain sequences. An Illumina MiSeq was used to sequence the TCRB libraries. Processing in the source paper ran as follows. The kit vendor's proprietary platform handled demultiplexing, trimming and gene mapping. TCRdb mirrors the immuneACCESS table, restricted to in-frame sequences. Some clones are absent from its copies; in checked studies, under half trace to an unresolved V gene, and the reason for the others is unknown. V and J calls and clone size are as listed in that table; D and trimming were resolved from the DNA. This sample comprises 60,000 to 75,000 clones, about four fifths of them detected only once. The ten largest clonotypes hold approximately 4.5% of the sample.

The source of the sample is a study of a mutant IDH1 vaccine in newly diagnosed glioma (dated by TCRdb to the early 2020s). Background for the entire study: Of the approximately 32 treated patients, approximately 62% were male and approximately 38% were female, and the mean age was 40.4 years. Before enrollment, patients had received standard therapy of radiotherapy alone, temozolomide alone, or radiochemotherapy with temozolomide; most received the combination. Peripheral blood was collected at six visits: V03 (baseline), V05, V07, V10, V12 and V13. For exploratory analyses, under 30 treated patients had longitudinal TCRB deep sequencing done wherever samples were available.

The study at large found these results: PBMC samples for TCRB deep sequencing were selected based on availability. Across multiple MHC alleles, vaccine-induced immune responses were seen in 90% to 95% of patients. Changes in the top peripheral T cell clonotypes picked up by TCRB sequencing did not appear to be linked to pseudoprogression. According to the authors, sample limitations meant that analyses of patient blood samples could not be reproduced.

The CDR3 goes from the cysteine to the phenylalanine over 13 residues. The only DNA kept is the CDR3, 39 bases in frame from the first base. From the germline V gene, CDR1 is SQVTM and CDR2 is ANQGSEA. For this chain, trimming is 6 bases at the V end and 4 bases at the J end, and the number of junction bases without a gene match is 4. Per the publication, the time point label means: baseline, week 1 (first vaccination visit). This specimen's treatment or condition label, interpreted: pre-vaccination baseline after standard-of-care therapy. Newly diagnosed WHO grade 3 or 4 IDH1-mutant astrocytomas showing loss of nuclear ATRX were present in the donors. The samples were drawn from NOA16, a multicentre, single-arm, open-label phase I trial in Germany that tested a mutant IDH1 peptide vaccine in humans for the first time. Blood drawn at visit V03 was used as the baseline sample for immunogenicity testing. Genomic DNA for TCRB sequencing was extracted from EDTA blood using the DNeasy Blood and Tissue Kit.

The origin of this receptor is a woman younger than 35 with glioma. Some clones in this sample may be carry-over from other donors' samples. The input for sequencing was peripheral blood mononuclear cells (PBMCs), taken from a glioma patient treated with radiotherapy, temozolomide or both. The V and J segments used are TRBV29-1 and TRBJ2-5; 11 nucleotides in the junction match TRBD2. The encoded CDR3 is CSVGTSGLETQYF. The DNA reads as follows: TGCAGCGTGGGGACTAGCGGCTTAGAGACCCAGTACTTC.